This T cell receptor beta chain was obtained from a study of blood T cell repertoires in COVID-19 (dated by TCRdb to 2020 to 2021). Study-wide context: Samples from collaborators originated in the United States, Italy and Spain and spanned both the acute and convalescent phases of COVID-19. The material from the prospective study consisted of cDNA or gDNA derived from T cells, B-cell-depleted T cells, or PBMCs. HLA class I and class II types, where available, came from metadata supplied by the sample provider rather than from assay-based typing. Nearly every sample came with metadata listing a de-identified subject ID, COVID-19 status, age in years and sex. Subjects who had been exposed to COVID-19, were actively infected with it, or had recovered from it provided the deeply sampled blood TCRbeta repertoires that made up the dataset. The repertoires were released in a freely available public database meant as a resource for research on the immune response to SARS-CoV-2. The samples were drawn from two sources: the first 160 participants of the ongoing ImmuneRACE study, and 950 to 1,500 subjects contributed by 6 global collaborators. What the authors observed across the whole study: How much clinical and demographic metadata was included differed by source and by participant, and the metadata was provided uncurated.

Between the V and J ends, shortened by 2 bases and 2 bases respectively, the junction contains 7 bases. From the cysteine up to the phenylalanine, the CDR3 has a length of 13 residues. Only the CDR3 region is kept as DNA, spanning 39 bases read in frame from base 1. Based on the germline V gene, the CDR1 and CDR2 sequences are MGHDK and SYGVNS. Whole blood was collected in K2EDTA tubes by collaborating institutions according to the institutions' own protocols. For TCRbeta analysis, collaborators shipped samples as frozen whole blood, isolated PBMCs, or DNA extracted from either of those sample types. TCRbeta CDR3 regions were amplified from genomic DNA using the immunoSEQ Assay, a bias-controlled multiplex PCR. The published analysis was carried out like this. Nucleated cell counts per sample were estimated from amplification of reference gene primers within the assay. To quantify the absolute abundance of each unique TCRbeta CDR3 rearrangement, sequence reads were collapsed and filtered. For each sample, productive Simpson clonality was calculated as the square root of Simpson's diversity index across productive rearrangements. This immuneACCESS table, as held by TCRdb, lists in-frame sequences with V and J called but not all clones. Of the missing ones, under half trace to an unresolved V gene in checked studies; the others have no known cause. That table gives V, J and clone size, and the DNA gave D and trimming. A total of under 200,000 clones appear in this sample, over 75% of them only once. Of the sample, 0.5% to 0.55% is held by the ten largest clones.

In regard to this clone: The specificity of this receptor is unknown. No quality values exist for individual bases; no much larger clone is one base distant.

Recombination connected TRBV25-1 to TRBJ2-7, and possibly TRBD2, on 5 matching bases. The sequence came from a man aged 45-65 years with acute or convalescent COVID-19. The sequenced sample consisted of peripheral blood. The CDR3 region reads CASSEPGTYEQYF. The nucleotide sequence is TGTGCCAGCAGTGAACCCGGGACCTACGAGCAGTACTTC.